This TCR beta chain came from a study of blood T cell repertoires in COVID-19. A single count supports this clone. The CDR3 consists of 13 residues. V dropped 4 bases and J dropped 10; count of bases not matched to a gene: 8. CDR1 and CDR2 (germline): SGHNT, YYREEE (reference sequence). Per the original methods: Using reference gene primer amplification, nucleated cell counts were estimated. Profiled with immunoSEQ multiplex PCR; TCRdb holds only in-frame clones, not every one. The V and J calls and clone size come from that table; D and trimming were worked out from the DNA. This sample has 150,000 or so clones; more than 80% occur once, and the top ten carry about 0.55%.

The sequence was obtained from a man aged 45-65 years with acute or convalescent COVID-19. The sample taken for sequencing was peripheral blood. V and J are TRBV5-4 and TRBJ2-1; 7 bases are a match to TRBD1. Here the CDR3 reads CASSLRGQDEQFF. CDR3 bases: TGTGCCAGCAGCCTACGAGGACAGGACGAGCAGTTCTTC.